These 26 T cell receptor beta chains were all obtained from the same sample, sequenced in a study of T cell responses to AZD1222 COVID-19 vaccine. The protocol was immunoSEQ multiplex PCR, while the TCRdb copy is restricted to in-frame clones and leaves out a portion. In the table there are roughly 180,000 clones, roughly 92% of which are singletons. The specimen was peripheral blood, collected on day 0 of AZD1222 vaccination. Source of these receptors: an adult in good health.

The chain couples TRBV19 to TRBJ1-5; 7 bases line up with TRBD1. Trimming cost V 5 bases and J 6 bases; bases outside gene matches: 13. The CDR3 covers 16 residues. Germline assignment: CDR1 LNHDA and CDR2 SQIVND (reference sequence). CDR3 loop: CASSQLGQRRTQPQHF. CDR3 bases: TGTGCCAGTAGTCAATTGGGACAGAGGAGGACTCAGCCCCAGCATTTT.

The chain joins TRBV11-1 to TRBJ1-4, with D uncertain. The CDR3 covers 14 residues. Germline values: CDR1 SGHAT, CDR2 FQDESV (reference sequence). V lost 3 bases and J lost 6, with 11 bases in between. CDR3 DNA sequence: TGTGCCAGCAGCTTTCAGGACGGGGATGAAAAACTGTTTTTT. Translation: CASSFQDGDEKLFF.

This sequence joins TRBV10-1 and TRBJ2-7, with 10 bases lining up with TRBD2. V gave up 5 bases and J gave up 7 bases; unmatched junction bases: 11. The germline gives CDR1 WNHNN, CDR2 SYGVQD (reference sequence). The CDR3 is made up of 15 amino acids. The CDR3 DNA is TGCGCCAGCAGTTTTCGAGCGGGAGGGCCGGATGAGCAGTACTTC. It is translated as CASSFRAGGPDEQYF.

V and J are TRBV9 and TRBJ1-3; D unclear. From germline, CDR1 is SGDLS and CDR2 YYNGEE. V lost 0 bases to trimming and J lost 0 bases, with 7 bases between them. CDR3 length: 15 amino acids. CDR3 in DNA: TGTGCCAGCAGCGTAGCTGGTAGCTCTGGAAACACCATATATTTT. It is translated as CASSVAGSSGNTIYF. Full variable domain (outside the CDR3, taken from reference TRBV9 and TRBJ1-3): DSGVTQTPKHLITATGQRVTLRCSPRSGDLSVYWYQQSLDQGLQFLIQYYNGEERAKGNILERFSAQQFPDLHSELNLSSLELGDSALYFCASSVAGSSGNTIYFGEGSWLTVV.

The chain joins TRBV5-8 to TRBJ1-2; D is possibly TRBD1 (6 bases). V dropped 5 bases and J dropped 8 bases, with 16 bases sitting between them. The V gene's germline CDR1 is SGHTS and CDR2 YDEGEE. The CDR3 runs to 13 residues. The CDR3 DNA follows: TGTGCCAGCAGATATCCAGGGGCCAGGGGCTACACCTTC. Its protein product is CASRYPGARGYTF.

CDR3 DNA sequence: TGCGCCAGCAGCTCGGAGAGACTAGCGGGAGGCAATGAGCAGTTCTTC. It translates to CASSSERLAGGNEQFF. The J gene is TRBJ2-1, the V gene TRBV5-1; 13 bases match TRBD2. The CDR3 extends over 16 amino acids. The germline V gene encodes CDR1 SGHRS and CDR2 YFSETQ. With V trimmed by 3 bases and J by 6 bases, 6 bases remained unmatched.

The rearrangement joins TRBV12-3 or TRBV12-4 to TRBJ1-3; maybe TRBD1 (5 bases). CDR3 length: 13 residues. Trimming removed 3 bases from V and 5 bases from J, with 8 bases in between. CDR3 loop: CASSLGGRNTIYF. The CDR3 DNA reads TGTGCCAGCAGTTTGGGGGGTAGAAACACCATATATTTT.

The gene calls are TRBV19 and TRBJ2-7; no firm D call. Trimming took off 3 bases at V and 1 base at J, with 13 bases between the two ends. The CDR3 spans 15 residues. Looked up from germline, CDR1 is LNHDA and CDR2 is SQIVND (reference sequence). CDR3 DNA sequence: TGTGCCAGTAGTATTTCAGAGACCGGATCCTACGAGCAGTACTTC. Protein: CASSISETGSYEQYF.

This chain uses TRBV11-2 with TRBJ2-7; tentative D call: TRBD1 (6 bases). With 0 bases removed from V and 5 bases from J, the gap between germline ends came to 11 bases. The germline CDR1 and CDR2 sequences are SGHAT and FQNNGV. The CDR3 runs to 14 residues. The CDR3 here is CASSLDLGANEQYF. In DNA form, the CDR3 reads TGTGCCAGCAGCTTAGATCTGGGGGCCAACGAGCAGTACTTC.

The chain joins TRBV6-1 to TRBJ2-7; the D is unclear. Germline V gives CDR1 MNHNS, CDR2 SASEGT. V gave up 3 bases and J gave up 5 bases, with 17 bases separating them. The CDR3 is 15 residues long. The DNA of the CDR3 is TGTGCCAGCAGTGAGGAGTTGCCCCTAGTAAACGAGCAGTACTTC. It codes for CASSEELPLVNEQYF.

The CDR3 here is CASSLGGPLHF. The CDR3 nucleotides read TGTGCCAGCAGTTTAGGAGGACCCCTCCACTTT. V is TRBV12-3 or TRBV12-4 and J is TRBJ1-6; D gene unclear. The CDR3 extends over 11 amino acids. The ends were cut back, 1 base at V and 12 bases at J, with 4 bases in the middle.

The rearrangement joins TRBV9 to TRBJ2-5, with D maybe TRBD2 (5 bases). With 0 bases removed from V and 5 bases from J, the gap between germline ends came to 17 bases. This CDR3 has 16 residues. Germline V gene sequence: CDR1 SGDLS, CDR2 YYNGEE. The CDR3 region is CASSVVSATPQETQYF. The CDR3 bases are TGTGCCAGCAGCGTAGTTAGCGCGACACCCCAGGAGACCCAGTACTTC.

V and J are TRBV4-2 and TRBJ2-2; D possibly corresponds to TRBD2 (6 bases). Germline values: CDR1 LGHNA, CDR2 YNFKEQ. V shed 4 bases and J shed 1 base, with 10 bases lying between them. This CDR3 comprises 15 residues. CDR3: CASSLFSGNTGELFF. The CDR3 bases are TGTGCCAGCAGCCTATTTAGCGGGAACACCGGGGAGCTGTTTTTT.

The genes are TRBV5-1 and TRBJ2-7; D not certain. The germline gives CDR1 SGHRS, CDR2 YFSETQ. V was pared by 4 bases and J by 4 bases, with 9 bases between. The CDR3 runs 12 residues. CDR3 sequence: CASSPQRYEQYF. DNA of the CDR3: TGCGCCAGCAGCCCCCAACGGTACGAGCAGTACTTC.

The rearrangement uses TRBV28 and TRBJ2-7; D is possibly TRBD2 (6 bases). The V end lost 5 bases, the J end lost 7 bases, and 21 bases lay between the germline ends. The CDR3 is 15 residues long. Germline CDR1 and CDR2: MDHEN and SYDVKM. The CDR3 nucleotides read TGTGCCAGCAGTCCAACTCGGGACTGGCTACGGGAGCAGTACTTC. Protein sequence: CASSPTRDWLREQYF.

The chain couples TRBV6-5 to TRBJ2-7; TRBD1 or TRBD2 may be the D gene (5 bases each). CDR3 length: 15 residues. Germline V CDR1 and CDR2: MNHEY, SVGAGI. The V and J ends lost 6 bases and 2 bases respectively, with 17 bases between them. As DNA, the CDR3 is TGTGCCAGCAGGGGGGTCCTCGGTTTCACCTACGAGCAGTACTTC. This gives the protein CASRGVLGFTYEQYF.

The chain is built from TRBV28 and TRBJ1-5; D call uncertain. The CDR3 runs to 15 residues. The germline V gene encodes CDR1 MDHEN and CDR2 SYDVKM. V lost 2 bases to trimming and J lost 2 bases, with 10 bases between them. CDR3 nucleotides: TGTGCCAGCAGTTTAAATGAGAGGGGCAATCAGCCCCAGCATTTT. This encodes CASSLNERGNQPQHF.

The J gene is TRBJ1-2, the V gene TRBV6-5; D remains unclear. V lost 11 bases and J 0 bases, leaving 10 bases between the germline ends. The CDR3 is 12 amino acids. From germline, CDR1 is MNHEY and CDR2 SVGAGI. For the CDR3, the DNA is TGTGCCGGATACTTGGCTAACTATGGCTACACCTTC. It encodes CAGYLANYGYTF.

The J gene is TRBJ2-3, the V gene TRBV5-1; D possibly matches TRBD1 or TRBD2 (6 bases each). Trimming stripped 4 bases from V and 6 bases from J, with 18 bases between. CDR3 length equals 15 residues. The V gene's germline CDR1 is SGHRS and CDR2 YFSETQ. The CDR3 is CASSVEGVVSDTQYF. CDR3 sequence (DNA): TGCGCCAGCAGCGTGGAGGGGGTGGTGTCGGATACGCAGTATTTT.

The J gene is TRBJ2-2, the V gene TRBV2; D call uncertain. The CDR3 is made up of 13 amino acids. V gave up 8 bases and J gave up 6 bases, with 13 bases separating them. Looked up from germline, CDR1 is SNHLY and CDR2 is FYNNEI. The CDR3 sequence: CASSQSTPGELFF. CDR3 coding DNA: TGTGCCAGCTCCCAATCGACCCCCGGGGAGCTGTTTTTT.

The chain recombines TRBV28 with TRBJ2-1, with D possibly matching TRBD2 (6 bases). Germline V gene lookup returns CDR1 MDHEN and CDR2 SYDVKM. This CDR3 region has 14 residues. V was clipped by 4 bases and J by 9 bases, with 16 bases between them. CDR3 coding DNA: TGTGCCAGCAGTTCTGTGACTAGGGGAGGTGAGCAGTTCTTC. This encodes CASSSVTRGGEQFF.

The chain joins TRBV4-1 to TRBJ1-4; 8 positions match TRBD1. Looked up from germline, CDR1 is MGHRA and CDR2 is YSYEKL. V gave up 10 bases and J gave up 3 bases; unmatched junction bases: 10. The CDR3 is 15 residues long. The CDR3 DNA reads TGCGCCACCCGGGGGGGACAGGTCCCTAATGAAAAACTGTTTTTT. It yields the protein CATRGGQVPNEKLFF.

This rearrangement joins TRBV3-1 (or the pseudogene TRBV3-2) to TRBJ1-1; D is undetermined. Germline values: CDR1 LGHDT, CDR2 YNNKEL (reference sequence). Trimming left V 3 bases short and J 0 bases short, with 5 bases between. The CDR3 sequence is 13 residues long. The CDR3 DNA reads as TGTGCCAGCAGCCACGGGCTGAACACTGAAGCTTTCTTT. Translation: CASSHGLNTEAFF.

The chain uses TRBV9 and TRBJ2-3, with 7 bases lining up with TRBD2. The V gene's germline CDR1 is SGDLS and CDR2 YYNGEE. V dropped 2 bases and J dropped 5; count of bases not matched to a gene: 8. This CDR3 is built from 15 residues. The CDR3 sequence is CASSVRGEGIDTQYF. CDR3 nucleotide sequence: TGTGCCAGCAGCGTTCGGGGGGAGGGCATAGATACGCAGTATTTT.

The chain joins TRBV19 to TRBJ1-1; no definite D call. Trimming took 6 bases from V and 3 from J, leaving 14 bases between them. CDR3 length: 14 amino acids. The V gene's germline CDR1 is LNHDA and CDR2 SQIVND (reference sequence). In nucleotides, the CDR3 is TGTGCCAGTAGGCGCTGGGCCGTAGACACTGAAGCTTTCTTT. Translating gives CASRRWAVDTEAFF.

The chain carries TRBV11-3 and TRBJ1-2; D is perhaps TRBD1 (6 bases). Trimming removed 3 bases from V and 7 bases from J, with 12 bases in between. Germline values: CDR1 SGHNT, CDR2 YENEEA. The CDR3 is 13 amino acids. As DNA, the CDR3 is TGTGCCAGCAGCTTGAAGGGGGAGGGTGGCTACACCTTC. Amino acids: CASSLKGEGGYTF.